Listed here are 11 T cell receptor beta chains from one sample, sequenced in a study of Graves' ophthalmopathy and Graves' hyperthyroidism. RNA served as the template for amplifying TCR beta CDR3 regions. After a first-round RT-PCR with HTBI primers, a second-round multiplex PCR was run. TCRdb redid the calling of the multiplex PCR reads with MiXCR, one entry per CDR3 protein. The sample lists some 380,000 distinct CDR3 sequences, approximately 15% seen once, with around 6.6% in the top ten. Sequencing input: peripheral blood. These receptors all come from a young woman with stable Graves' hyperthyroidism.

This chain connects TRBV5-1 to TRBJ2-5; 10 bases map to TRBD2. The V gene's germline CDR1 is SGHRS and CDR2 YFSETQ. The V segment lost 8 bases and the J segment 2 bases; nucleotides outside the gene matches: 3. This CDR3 region has 13 residues. CDR3 sequence reads: CASKAGGQETQYF. The CDR3 DNA reads as TGCGCCAGTAAAGCGGGGGGGCAAGAGACCCAGTACTTC.

This clonotype occurred many times. V is TRBV2 and J is TRBJ1-2, with D perhaps matching TRBD1 (5 bases). CDR1 is SNHLY and CDR2 is FYNNEI in the germline V gene. The CDR3 sequence is 13 residues long. V was shortened by 10 bases and J by 8 bases, with 20 bases between the two germline ends. In nucleotides, the CDR3 is TGTGCCACCGTCCATCGCGGGGCAGAGGGCTACACCTTC. Its protein product is CATVHRGAEGYTF.

The rearrangement joins TRBV29-1 to TRBJ1-2; 9 bases match TRBD1. CDR1 and CDR2 from the germline V gene are SQVTM and ANQGSEA. Germline trimming cut 5 bases from V and 3 bases from J; bases unmatched to any gene: 4. The CDR3 consists of 13 residues. CDR3 nucleotide sequence: TGCAGCGTTCACAGGGGGCTTGACTATGGCTACACCTTC. Amino acid sequence: CSVHRGLDYGYTF.

This clonotype has a count of ten or more. An end of the junction does not agree with germline; a read error may underlie this. This rearrangement joins TRBV7-2 to TRBJ2-7; TRBD1 or TRBD2 may be the D gene (6 bases each). CDR3 length equals 12 residues. From germline, CDR1 is SGHTA and CDR2 FQGNSA. The CDR3 DNA sequence: TGTGCCAGCACCTTAGGGGGGCACGAGCAGTACTTC. Amino acid sequence: CASTLGGHEQYF.

The rearrangement joins TRBV5-1 to TRBJ1-1, with D maybe TRBD1 (5 bases). Trimming took 4 bases from V and 5 from J, leaving 18 bases between them. There are 15 residues in the CDR3. From germline, CDR1 is SGHRS and CDR2 YFSETQ. The CDR3 here is CASSPGGAVVTEAFF. The CDR3 DNA follows: TGCGCCAGCAGCCCCGGCGGGGCGGTAGTAACTGAAGCTTTCTTT.

This clonotype was seen repeatedly, ten times or more. The CDR3 coding sequence is TGTGCCAGCAGCTCTTACGGCGGGGAAATGGCTTTCTTT. Protein sequence: CASSSYGGEMAFF. This chain joins TRBV11-2 and TRBJ1-1; no clear D gene. Per germline, CDR1 SGHAT and CDR2 FQNNGV. The ends were cut back, 4 bases at V and 11 bases at J, with 17 bases in the middle. This CDR3 region has 13 residues.

In this sample, this clonotype turned up a few times. The chain carries TRBV6-1 and TRBJ1-2; no reliable D call. Per the germline V gene, CDR1 is MNHNS and CDR2 is SASEGT. V lost 5 bases and J 8 bases, leaving 15 bases between the germline ends. The CDR3 runs 13 residues. In DNA form, the CDR3 reads TGTGCCAGCAGTCCCCCCTCGGGAGGGGGCTACACCTTC. This encodes CASSPPSGGGYTF.

V is TRBV7-9 and J is TRBJ1-2, with D unclear. The CDR3 has 10 amino acids. Germline loops: CDR1 SEHNR, CDR2 FQNEAQ (reference sequence). The V end lost 5 bases, the J end lost 6 bases, and 4 bases lay between the germline ends. Here the CDR3 DNA reads TGTGCCAGCAGCGCCCATGGCTACACCTTC. Its translation is CASSAHGYTF.

The chain couples TRBV5-1 to TRBJ2-7; 7 nucleotides agree with TRBD1. The V segment lost 3 bases and the J segment 1 base; nucleotides outside the gene matches: 7. From germline, CDR1 is SGHRS and CDR2 YFSETQ. This CDR3 is 15 amino acids long. As DNA, the CDR3 is TGCGCCAGCAGCTCGGACAGGTTGAGTTCCTACGAGCAGTACTTC. It yields the protein CASSSDRLSSYEQYF.

This clonotype was seen repeatedly, ten times or more. The V call is TRBV12-3 or TRBV12-4, the J call TRBJ2-7; 7 bases line up with TRBD1. The V gene end was trimmed by 5 bases and the J gene end by 6 bases; junction bases not matched to a gene: 7. This CDR3 is built from 13 residues. CDR3 loop: CASSQQQGFEQYF. CDR3 in DNA: TGTGCCAGCAGTCAGCAACAGGGGTTCGAGCAGTACTTC.

This clonotype was seen repeatedly, ten times or more. The V call is TRBV6-5, the J call TRBJ2-7; D possibly corresponds to TRBD2 (5 bases). The CDR3 sequence is 11 residues long. Deletions cut 7 bases from V and 2 bases from J, with 6 bases between. Germline assignment: CDR1 MNHEY and CDR2 SVGAGI. CDR3 protein: CASTEAYEQYF. The CDR3 DNA is TGTGCCAGCACGGAGGCCTACGAGCAGTACTTC.